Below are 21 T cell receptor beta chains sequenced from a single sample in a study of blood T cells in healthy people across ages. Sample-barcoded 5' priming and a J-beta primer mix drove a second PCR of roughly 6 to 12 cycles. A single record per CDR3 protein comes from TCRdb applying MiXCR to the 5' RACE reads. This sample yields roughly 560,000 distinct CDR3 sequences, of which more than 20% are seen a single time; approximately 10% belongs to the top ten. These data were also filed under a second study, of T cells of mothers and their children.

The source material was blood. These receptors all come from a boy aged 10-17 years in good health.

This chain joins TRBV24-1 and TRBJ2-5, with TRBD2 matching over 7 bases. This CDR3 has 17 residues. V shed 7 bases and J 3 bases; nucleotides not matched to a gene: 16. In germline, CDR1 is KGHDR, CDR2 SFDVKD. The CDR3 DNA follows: TGTGCCACCAGCCTATTCACGGCGGGAGAGGAGGAAGAGACCCAGTACTTC. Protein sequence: CATSLFTAGEEEETQYF.

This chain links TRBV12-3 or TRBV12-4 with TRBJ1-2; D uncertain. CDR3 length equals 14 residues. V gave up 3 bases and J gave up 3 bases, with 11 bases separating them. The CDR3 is CASSFTTLDYGYTF. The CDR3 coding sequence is TGTGCCAGCAGTTTTACTACGCTTGACTATGGCTACACCTTC.

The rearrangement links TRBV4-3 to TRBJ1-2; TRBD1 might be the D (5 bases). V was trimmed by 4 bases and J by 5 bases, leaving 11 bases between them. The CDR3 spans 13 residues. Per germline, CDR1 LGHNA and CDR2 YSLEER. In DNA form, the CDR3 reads TGCGCCAGCAGCCTCGGGACGGAGTATGGCTACACCTTC. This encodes CASSLGTEYGYTF.

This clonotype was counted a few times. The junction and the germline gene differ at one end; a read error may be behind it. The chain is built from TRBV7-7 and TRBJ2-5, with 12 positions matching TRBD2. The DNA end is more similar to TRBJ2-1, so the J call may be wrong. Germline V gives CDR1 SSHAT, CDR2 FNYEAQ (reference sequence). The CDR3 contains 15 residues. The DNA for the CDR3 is TGTGCTAGCAGCGCAACTAGCGGGAGGCTCAATGAGCAGTTCTTC. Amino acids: CASSATSGRLNEQFF.

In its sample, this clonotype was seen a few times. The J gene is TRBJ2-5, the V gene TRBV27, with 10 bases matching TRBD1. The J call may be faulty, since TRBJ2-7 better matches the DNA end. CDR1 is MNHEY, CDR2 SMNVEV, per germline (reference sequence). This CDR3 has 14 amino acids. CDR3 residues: CASSRQGAPYEQYF. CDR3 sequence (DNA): TGTGCCAGCAGTCGACAGGGGGCTCCCTACGAGCAGTACTTC.

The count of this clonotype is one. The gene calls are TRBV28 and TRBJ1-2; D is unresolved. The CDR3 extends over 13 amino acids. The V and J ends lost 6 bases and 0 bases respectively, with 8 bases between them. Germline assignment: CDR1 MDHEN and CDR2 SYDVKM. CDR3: CASSLDPNYGYTF. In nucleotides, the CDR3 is TGTGCCAGCAGCCTGGACCCTAACTATGGCTACACCTTC.

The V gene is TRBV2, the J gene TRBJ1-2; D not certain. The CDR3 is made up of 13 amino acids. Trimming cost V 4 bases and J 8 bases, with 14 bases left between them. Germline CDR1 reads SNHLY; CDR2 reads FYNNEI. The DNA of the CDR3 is TGTGCCAGCAGTGGGGCCCCACGGCAGGGCTACACCTTC. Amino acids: CASSGAPRQGYTF. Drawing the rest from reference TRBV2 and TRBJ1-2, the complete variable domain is EPEVTQTPSHQVTQMGQEVILRCVPISNHLYFYWYRQILGQKVEFLVSFYNNEISEKSEIFDDQFSVERPDGSNFTLKIRSTKLEDSAMYFCASSGAPRQGYTFGSGTRLTVV.

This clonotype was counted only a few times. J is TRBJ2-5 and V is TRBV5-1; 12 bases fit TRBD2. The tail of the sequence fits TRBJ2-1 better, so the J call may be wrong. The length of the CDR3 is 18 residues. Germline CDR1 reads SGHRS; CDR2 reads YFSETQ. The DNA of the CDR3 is TGCGCCAGCAGCCTCAAAACTAGCGGGGGGTTCGCCTACAATGAGCAGTTCTTC. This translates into CASSLKTSGGFAYNEQFF.

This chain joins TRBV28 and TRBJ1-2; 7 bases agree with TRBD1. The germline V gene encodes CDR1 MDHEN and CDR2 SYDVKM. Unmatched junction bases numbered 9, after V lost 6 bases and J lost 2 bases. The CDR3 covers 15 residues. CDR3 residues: CASRRRQGANYGYTF. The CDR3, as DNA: TGTGCCAGCAGGCGTAGACAGGGTGCCAACTATGGCTACACCTTC.

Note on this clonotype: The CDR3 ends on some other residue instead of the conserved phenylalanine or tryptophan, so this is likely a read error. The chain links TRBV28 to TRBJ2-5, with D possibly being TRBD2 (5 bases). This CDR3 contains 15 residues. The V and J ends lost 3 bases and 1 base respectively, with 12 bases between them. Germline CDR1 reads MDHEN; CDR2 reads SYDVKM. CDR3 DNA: TGTGCCAGCAGTTTGACACTAGGAATCCAAGAGACCCAGTACTCC. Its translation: CASSLTLGIQETQYS.

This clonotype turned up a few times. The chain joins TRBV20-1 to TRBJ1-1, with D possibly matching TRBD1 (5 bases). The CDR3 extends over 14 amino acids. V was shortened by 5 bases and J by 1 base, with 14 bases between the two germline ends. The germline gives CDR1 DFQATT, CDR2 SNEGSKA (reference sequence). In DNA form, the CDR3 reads TGCAGTGCTGAGGACACGGTGGGGAACACTGAAGCTTTCTTT. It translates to CSAEDTVGNTEAFF.

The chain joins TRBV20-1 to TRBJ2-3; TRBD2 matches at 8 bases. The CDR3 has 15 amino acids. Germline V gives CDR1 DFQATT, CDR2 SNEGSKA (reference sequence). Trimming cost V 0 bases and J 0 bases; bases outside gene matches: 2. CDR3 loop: CSAREGGRSTDTQYF. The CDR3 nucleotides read TGCAGTGCTAGAGAAGGCGGGAGGAGCACAGATACGCAGTATTTT.

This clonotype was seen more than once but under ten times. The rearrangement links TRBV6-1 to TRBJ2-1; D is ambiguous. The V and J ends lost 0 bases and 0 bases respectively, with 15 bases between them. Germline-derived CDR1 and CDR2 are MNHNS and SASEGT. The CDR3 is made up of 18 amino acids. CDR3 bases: TGTGCCAGCAGTGAAGCCCCCCAAGTATCAAGCTCCTACAATGAGCAGTTCTTC. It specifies CASSEAPQVSSSYNEQFF.

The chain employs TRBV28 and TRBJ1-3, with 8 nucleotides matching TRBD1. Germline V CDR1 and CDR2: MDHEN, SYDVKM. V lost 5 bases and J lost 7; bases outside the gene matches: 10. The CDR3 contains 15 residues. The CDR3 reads CASSDDRGTGNTIYF. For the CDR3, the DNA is TGTGCCAGCAGTGATGACAGGGGTACGGGGAACACCATATATTTT.

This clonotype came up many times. The CDR3 nucleotides read TGTGCCAGCAGTTGGACGCTTAAGGACACTGAAGCTTTCTTT. It yields the protein CASSWTLKDTEAFF. This chain uses TRBV6-2 or TRBV6-3 with TRBJ1-1, with D uncertain. The CDR3 extends over 14 amino acids. The V gene lost 4 bases and the J gene lost 3 bases, with 12 bases spanning the gap. Germline V gene sequence: CDR1 MNHEY, CDR2 SVGEGT.

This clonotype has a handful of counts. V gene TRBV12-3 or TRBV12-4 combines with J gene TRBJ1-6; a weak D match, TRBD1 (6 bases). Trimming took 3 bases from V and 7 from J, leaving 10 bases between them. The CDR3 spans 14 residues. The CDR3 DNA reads TGTGCCAGCAGTTTGGACAGCCTCAATTCACCCCTCCACTTT. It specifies CASSLDSLNSPLHF.

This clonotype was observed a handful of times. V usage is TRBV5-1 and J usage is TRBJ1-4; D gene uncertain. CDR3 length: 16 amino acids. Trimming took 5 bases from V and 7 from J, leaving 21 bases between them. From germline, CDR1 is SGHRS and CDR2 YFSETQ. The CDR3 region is CASRGSAGDTSEKLFF. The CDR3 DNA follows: TGCGCCAGCAGGGGCTCGGCGGGTGATACGTCTGAAAAACTGTTTTTT.

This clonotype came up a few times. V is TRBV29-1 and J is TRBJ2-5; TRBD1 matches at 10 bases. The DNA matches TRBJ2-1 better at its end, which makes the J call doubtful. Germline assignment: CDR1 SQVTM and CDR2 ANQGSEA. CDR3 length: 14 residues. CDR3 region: CSVSGTGVLDEQFF. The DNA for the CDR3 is TGCAGCGTTTCCGGGACAGGGGTCTTAGATGAGCAGTTCTTC.

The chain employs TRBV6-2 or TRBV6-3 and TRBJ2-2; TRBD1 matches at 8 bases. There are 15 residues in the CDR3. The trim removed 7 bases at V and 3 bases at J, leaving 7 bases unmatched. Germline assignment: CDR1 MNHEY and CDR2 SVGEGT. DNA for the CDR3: TGTGCCAGCAAACCGGGACAGGTGGACACCGGGGAGCTGTTTTTT. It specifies CASKPGQVDTGELFF.

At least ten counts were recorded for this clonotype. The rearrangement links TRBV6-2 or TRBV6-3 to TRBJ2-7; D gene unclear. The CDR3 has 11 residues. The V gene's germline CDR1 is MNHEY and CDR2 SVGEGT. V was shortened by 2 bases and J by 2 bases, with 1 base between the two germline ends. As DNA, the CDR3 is TGTGCCAGCAGTTACGCCTACGAGCAGTACTTC. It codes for CASSYAYEQYF.

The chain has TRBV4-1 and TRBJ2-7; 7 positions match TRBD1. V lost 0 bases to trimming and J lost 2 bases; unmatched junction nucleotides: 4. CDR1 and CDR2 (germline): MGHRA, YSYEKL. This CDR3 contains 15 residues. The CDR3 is CASSQEGQGAYEQYF. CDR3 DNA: TGCGCCAGCAGCCAAGAGGGGCAGGGGGCCTACGAGCAGTACTTC.